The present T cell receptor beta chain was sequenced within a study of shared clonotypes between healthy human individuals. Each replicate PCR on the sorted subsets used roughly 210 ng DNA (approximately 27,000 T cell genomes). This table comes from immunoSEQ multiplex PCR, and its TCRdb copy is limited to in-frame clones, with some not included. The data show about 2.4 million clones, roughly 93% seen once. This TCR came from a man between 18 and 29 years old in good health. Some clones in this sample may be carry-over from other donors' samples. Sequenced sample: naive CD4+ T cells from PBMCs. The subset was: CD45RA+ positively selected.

The CDR3 is CASTQTGQAYGYTF. The CDR3 nucleotides read TGTGCCAGCACCCAGACGGGACAGGCCTATGGCTACACCTTC. This chain links TRBV2 with TRBJ1-2; 8 bases line up with TRBD1. From germline, CDR1 is SNHLY and CDR2 FYNNEI. J was trimmed by 4 bases and V by 7 bases; bases with no gene match: 8. The CDR3 spans 14 residues.